This T cell receptor (beta chain) was retrieved from a study of blood T cell repertoires in COVID-19. As for the study in general: In each case, the material was cDNA or gDNA derived from T cells, B-cell-depleted T cells, or PBMCs.

Profiling relied on immunoSEQ multiplex PCR, and the TCRdb table lists in-frame clones only, not all of them. The sample yields 95,000 to 150,000 clones, roughly 88% seen once. From germline, CDR1 is SGHVS and CDR2 FQNEAQ. The V segment lost 0 bases and the J segment 2 bases; nucleotides outside the gene matches: 6. The CDR3 is 16 amino acids. Sequences were obtained from peripheral blood. The receptor's source is a man aged 35-49 years with acute or convalescent COVID-19. The chain links TRBV7-8 to TRBJ2-5; 7 nucleotides line up with TRBD2. CDR3 sequence (DNA): TGTGCCAGCAGCTTAGCGGCGGGGGTTATTCAAGAGACCCAGTACTTC. The encoded protein is CASSLAAGVIQETQYF. The entire variable domain, with the rest obtained from reference TRBV7-8 and TRBJ2-5, is as follows: GAGVSQSPRYKVAKRGQDVALRCDPISGHVSLFWYQQALGQGPEFLTYFQNEAQLDKSGLPSDRFFAERPEGSVSTLKIQRTQQEDSAVYLCASSLAAGVIQETQYFGPGTRLLVL.